These T cell receptor beta chains were read from a single sample in a study of blood T cell repertoires in COVID-19. Assay used: immunoSEQ multiplex PCR; TCRdb lists only in-frame clones, some missing. The sample includes roughly 68,000 clones, around 91% of them seen just once. The sequenced sample was peripheral blood. The receptors originated from a man aged 45-65 years with COVID-19, enrolled during active disease. CDR3s include the opening cysteine and the closing phenylalanine or tryptophan. The D gene is left open where the match is weak. Not all rows give a size; the values are once, few, many and, for expanded clones, a class.

DNA	CDR3	size	V	J	D
TGTGCCACCGGGACTAGCGCTTACAATGAGCAGTTCTTC	CATGTSAYNEQFF	once	TRBV2	TRBJ2-1	TRBD2
TGTGCCAGCAGCGGGACAGCGAGTGAGCAGTTCTTC	CASSGTASEQFF	.	TRBV11-3	TRBJ2-1	TRBD1
TGCAGCGTCCAGGGTATGACCTACGAGCAGTACTTC	CSVQGMTYEQYF	.	TRBV29-1	TRBJ2-7	.
TGTGCCAGCAGTTACTCGGCAGCGGGGCGCGATCAGCCCCAGCATTTT	CASSYSAAGRDQPQHF	.	TRBV6-6	TRBJ1-5	.
TGTGCCAGCAGCTTAGTGGGACTGAGCAATCAGCCCCAGCATTTT	CASSLVGLSNQPQHF	.	TRBV7-9	TRBJ1-5	.
TGTGCCAGCAGTTCCCCCTCTAGGGGTGAGCAGTTCTTC	CASSSPSRGEQFF	few	TRBV28	TRBJ2-1	.
TGTGCCATCAGTACGAACCCCGGGACAGGGGTACCAGATACGCAGTATTTT	CAISTNPGTGVPDTQYF	once	TRBV10-3	TRBJ2-3	TRBD1
TGTGCCAGCGGGCAGGGGACAGATACGCAGTATTTT	CASGQGTDTQYF	.	TRBV9	TRBJ2-3	.
TGTGCCAGCAGTGCTTCGCGGGGTCTAAAACTGTTTTTT	CASSASRGLKLFF	.	TRBV27	TRBJ1-4	.
TGTGCCAGTAGTATCCCCGGACAGGGGGCGTTTGGCTACACCTTC	CASSIPGQGAFGYTF	.	TRBV19	TRBJ1-2	TRBD1
TGCGCCAGCAGCCAAGATGAAACAGGTCACTCCTACGAGCAGTACTTC	CASSQDETGHSYEQYF	once	TRBV4-3	TRBJ2-7	.
TGTGCCAGCAGCTTAGCGCTCGAGGGCAACACTGAAGCTTTCTTT	CASSLALEGNTEAFF	.	TRBV7-9	TRBJ1-1	.
TGTGCCAGCAGCTTAGCCCTGGGACAGGTAGATTCACCCCTCCACTTT	CASSLALGQVDSPLHF	.	TRBV7-8	TRBJ1-6	TRBD1
TGTGCCAGCGATAATGAAAAAGCGACCTACGAGCAGTACTTC	CASDNEKATYEQYF	.	TRBV7-9	TRBJ2-7	.
TGTGCCAGCAGGAGGGAGGGCCTTGCCTACGAGCAGTACTTC	CASRREGLAYEQYF	.	TRBV28	TRBJ2-7	TRBD2
TGTGCCTGGAGTGTACCGGGTGGAGGCTACACCTTC	CAWSVPGGGYTF	.	TRBV30	TRBJ1-2	.
TGTGCCAGCAGCCCCGATCTTCGTAGCGGGACCTACGAGCAGTACTTC	CASSPDLRSGTYEQYF	.	TRBV7-9	TRBJ2-7	TRBD2
TGTGCCAGCAGCCAAGGACAGCCCAATCAGCCCCAGCATTTT	CASSQGQPNQPQHF	.	TRBV4-2	TRBJ1-5	.
TGTGCCAGCAGCCCATATAATTCACCCCTCCACTTT	CASSPYNSPLHF	.	TRBV7-2	TRBJ1-6	.
TGTGCCAGCAGCTCACGACTTTGGGCGGGAGATGGAGAGACCCAGTACTTC	CASSSRLWAGDGETQYF	.	TRBV5-6	TRBJ2-5	TRBD2
TGTGCCAGCACCCTAGCGGGAGATACCGGGGAGCTGTTTTTT	CASTLAGDTGELFF	.	TRBV27	TRBJ2-2	TRBD2
TGTGCCAGCCAACAGGGGGCCTCTGGAGATACGCAGTATTTT	CASQQGASGDTQYF	.	TRBV2	TRBJ2-3	TRBD1
TGTGCCTGGAATGACAGGGCCAATTCACCCCTCCACTTT	CAWNDRANSPLHF	.	TRBV30	TRBJ1-6	TRBD1
TGTGCCAGCAGCATGGGACAGGGTGACACAGATACGCAGTATTTT	CASSMGQGDTDTQYF	.	TRBV7-2	TRBJ2-3	TRBD1
TGTGCCAGCAGGGAATTATATAATTCACCCCTCCACTTT	CASRELYNSPLHF	.	TRBV2	TRBJ1-6	.
TGCAGCGTTGAAGGCGGGACTAGCGGGAGTGACGAGCAGTACTTC	CSVEGGTSGSDEQYF	.	TRBV29-1	TRBJ2-7	TRBD2
TGTGCCAGTAGCCGTCAAGGGTCCACTAGCGGTTACACAGATACGCAGTATTTT	CASSRQGSTSGYTDTQYF	.	TRBV19	TRBJ2-3	TRBD2
TGCGCCAGCAGCTTGGAGAGCGGGAGGGATAATGAGCAGTTCTTC	CASSLESGRDNEQFF	.	TRBV5-1	TRBJ2-1	TRBD2
TGTGCCAGTAGTGCAGGGGATTCACCCCTCCACTTT	CASSAGDSPLHF	.	TRBV19	TRBJ1-6	.
TGTGCCAGTAGTATAGTACCCAGGGGCTCTGGGGCCAACGTCCTGACTTTC	CASSIVPRGSGANVLTF	few	TRBV19	TRBJ2-6	.
TGTGCCAGCACGCCGGGACAGCGACACAATGAGCAGTTCTTC	CASTPGQRHNEQFF	once	TRBV6-5	TRBJ2-1	TRBD1
TGTGCCAGCGGTTCCGGGACTAGCGGGACCGACACAGATACGCAGTATTTT	CASGSGTSGTDTDTQYF	.	TRBV5-4	TRBJ2-3	TRBD2
TGCGCCAGCAGCTTGGGCGGCGGGAGCACAGATACGCAGTATTTT	CASSLGGGSTDTQYF	.	TRBV5-1	TRBJ2-3	.
TGTGCCAGCAGTTCGTTGGGACAGCAAGAGACCCAGTACTTC	CASSSLGQQETQYF	.	TRBV6-5	TRBJ2-5	TRBD1
TGCAGCGTTAGAGTTGACATGAACACTGAAGCTTTCTTT	CSVRVDMNTEAFF	.	TRBV29-1	TRBJ1-1	.
TGTGCCAGCAGCCCCAGACAGAACCTCTACGAGCAGTACTTC	CASSPRQNLYEQYF	.	TRBV9	TRBJ2-7	.
TGCGCCAGCAGTTCGGACAGAGCTGGAAACACCATATATTTT	CASSSDRAGNTIYF	.	TRBV5-1	TRBJ1-3	.